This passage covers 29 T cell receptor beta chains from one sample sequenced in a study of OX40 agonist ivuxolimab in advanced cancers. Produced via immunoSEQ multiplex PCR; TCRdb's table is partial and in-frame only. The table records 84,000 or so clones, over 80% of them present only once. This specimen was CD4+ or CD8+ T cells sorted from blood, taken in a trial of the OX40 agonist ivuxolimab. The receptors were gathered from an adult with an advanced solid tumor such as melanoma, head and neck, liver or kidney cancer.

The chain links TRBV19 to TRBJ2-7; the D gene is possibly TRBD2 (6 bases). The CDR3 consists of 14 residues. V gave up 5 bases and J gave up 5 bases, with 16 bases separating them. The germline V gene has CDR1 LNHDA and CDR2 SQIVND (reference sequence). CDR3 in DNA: TGTGCCAGTAGTTGGGTCGGGGGAAAGGACGAGCAGTACTTC. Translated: CASSWVGGKDEQYF.

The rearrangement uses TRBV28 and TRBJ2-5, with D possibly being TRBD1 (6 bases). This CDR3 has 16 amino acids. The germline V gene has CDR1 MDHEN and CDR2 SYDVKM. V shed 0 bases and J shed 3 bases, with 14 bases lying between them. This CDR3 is CASSLWGTNTEETQYF. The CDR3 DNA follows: TGTGCCAGCAGTTTATGGGGGACAAATACTGAAGAGACCCAGTACTTC. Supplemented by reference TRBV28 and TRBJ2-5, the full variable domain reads DVKVTQSSRYLVKRTGEKVFLECVQDMDHENMFWYRQDPGLGLRLIYFSYDVKMKEKGDIPEGYSVSREKKERFSLILESASTNQTSMYLCASSLWGTNTEETQYFGPGTRLLVL.

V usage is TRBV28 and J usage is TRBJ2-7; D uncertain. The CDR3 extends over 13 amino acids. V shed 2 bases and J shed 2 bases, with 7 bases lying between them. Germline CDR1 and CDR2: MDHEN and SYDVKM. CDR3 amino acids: CASSLPTPYEQYF. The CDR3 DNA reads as TGTGCCAGCAGTTTACCCACACCCTACGAGCAGTACTTC.

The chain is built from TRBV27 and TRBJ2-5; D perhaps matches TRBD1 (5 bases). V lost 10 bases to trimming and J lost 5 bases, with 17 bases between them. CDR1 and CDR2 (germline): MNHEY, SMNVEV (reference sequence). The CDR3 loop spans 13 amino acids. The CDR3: CATSGPAGETQYF. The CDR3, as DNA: TGTGCCACCTCGGGCCCGGCAGGGGAGACCCAGTACTTC.

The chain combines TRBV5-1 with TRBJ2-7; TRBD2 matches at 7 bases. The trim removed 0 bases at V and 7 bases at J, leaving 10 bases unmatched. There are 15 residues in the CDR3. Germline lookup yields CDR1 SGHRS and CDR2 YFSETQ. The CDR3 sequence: CASSLEAGAWEEQYF. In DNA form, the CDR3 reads TGCGCCAGCAGCTTGGAGGCGGGAGCATGGGAGGAGCAGTACTTC.

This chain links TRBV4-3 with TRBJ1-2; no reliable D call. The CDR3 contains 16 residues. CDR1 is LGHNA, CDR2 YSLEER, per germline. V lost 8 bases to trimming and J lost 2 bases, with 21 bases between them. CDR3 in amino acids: CASRPQIGIGNYGYTF. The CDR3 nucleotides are TGCGCCAGCCGACCCCAGATAGGGATCGGCAACTATGGCTACACCTTC.

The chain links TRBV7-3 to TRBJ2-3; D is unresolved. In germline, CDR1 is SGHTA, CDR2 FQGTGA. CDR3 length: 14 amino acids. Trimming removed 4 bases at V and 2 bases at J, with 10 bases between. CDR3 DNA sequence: TGTGCCAGCAGCTCACTTCCCCTCACAGATACGCAGTATTTT. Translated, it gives CASSSLPLTDTQYF. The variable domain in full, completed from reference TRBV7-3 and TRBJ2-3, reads GAGVSQTPSNKVTEKGKYVELRCDPISGHTALYWYRQSLGQGPEFLIYFQGTGAADDSGLPNDRFFAVRPEGSVSTLKIQRTERGDSAVYLCASSSLPLTDTQYFGPGTRLTVL.

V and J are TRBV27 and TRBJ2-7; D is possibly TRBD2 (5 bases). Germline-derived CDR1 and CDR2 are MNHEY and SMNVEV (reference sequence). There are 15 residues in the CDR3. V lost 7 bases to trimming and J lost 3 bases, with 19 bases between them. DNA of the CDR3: TGTGCCAGCAACTCCCGGGGAGAGGTGGGCTACGAGCAGTACTTC. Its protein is CASNSRGEVGYEQYF.

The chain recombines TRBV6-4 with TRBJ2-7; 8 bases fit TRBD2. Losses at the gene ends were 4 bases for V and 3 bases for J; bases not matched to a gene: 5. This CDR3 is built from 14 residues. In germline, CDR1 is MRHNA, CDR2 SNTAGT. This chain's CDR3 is CASSGAGDLYEQYF. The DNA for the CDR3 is TGTGCCAGCAGTGGAGCGGGAGACCTCTACGAGCAGTACTTC.

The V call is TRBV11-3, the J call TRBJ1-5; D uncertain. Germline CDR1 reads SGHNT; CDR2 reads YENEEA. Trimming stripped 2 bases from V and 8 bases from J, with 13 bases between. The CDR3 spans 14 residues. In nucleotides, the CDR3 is TGTGCCAGCAGCTTAAAAACAGCAATTAAGCCCCAGCATTTT. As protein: CASSLKTAIKPQHF.

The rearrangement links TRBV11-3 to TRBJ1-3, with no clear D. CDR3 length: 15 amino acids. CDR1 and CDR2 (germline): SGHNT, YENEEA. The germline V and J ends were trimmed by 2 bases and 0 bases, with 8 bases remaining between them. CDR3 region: CASSLTRSSGNTIYF. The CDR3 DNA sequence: TGTGCCAGCAGCTTAACCAGGAGCTCTGGAAACACCATATATTTT. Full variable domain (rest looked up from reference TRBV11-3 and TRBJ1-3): EAGVVQSPRYKIIEKKQPVAFWCNPISGHNTLYWYLQNLGQGPELLIRYENEEAVDDSQLPKDRFSAERLKGVDSTLKIQPAELGDSAVYLCASSLTRSSGNTIYFGEGSWLTVV.

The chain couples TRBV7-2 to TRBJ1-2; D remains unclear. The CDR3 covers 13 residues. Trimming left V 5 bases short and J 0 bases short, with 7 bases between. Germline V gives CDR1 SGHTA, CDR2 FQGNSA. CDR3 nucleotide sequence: TGTGCCAGCAGCCCGGGAGCTAACTATGGCTACACCTTC. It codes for CASSPGANYGYTF. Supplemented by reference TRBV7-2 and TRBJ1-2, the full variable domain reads GAGVSQSPSNKVTEKGKDVELRCDPISGHTALYWYRQSLGQGLEFLIYFQGNSAPDKSGLPSDRFSAERTGGSVSTLTIQRTQQEDSAVYLCASSPGANYGYTFGSGTRLTVV.

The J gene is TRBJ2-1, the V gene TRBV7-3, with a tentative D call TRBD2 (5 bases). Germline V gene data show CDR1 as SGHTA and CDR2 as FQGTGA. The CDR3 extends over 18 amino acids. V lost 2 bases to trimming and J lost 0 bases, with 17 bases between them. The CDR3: CASSLRDTQCYSYNEQFF. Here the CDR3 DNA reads TGTGCCAGCAGCTTACGGGATACACAATGTTACTCCTACAATGAGCAGTTCTTC.

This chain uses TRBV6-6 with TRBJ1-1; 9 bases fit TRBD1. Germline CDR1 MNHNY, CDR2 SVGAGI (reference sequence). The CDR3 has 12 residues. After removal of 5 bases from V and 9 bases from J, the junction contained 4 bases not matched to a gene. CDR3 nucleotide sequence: TGTGCCAGCAGTCCTACAGGGGGCAAAGCTTTCTTT. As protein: CASSPTGGKAFF.

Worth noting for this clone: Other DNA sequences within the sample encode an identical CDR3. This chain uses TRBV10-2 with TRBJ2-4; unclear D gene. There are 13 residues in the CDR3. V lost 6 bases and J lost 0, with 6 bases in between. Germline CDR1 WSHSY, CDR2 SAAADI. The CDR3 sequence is CASSELAKNIQYF. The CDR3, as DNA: TGCGCCAGCAGCGAACTAGCCAAAAACATTCAGTACTTC.

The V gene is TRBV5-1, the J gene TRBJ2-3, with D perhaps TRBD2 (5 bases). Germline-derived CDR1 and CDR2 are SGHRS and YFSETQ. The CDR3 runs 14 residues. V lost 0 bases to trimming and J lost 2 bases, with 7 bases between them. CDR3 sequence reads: CASSLAGYTDTQYF. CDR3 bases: TGCGCCAGCAGCTTGGCGGGATACACAGATACGCAGTATTTT. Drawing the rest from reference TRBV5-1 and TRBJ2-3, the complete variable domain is KAGVTQTPRYLIKTRGQQVTLSCSPISGHRSVSWYQQTPGQGLQFLFEYFSETQRNKGNFPGRFSGRQFSNSRSEMNVSTLELGDSALYLCASSLAGYTDTQYFGPGTRLTVL.

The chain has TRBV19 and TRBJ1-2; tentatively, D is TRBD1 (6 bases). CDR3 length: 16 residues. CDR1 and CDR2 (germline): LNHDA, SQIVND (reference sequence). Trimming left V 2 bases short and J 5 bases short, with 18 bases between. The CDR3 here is CASSIQPSRGLYGYTF. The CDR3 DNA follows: TGTGCCAGTAGTATACAACCCAGCAGGGGTCTTTATGGCTACACCTTC. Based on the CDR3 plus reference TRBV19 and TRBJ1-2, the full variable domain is DGGITQSPKYLFRKEGQNVTLSCEQNLNHDAMYWYRQDPGQGLRLIYYSQIVNDFQKGDIAEGYSVSREKKESFPLTVTSAQKNPTAFYLCASSIQPSRGLYGYTFGSGTRLTVV.

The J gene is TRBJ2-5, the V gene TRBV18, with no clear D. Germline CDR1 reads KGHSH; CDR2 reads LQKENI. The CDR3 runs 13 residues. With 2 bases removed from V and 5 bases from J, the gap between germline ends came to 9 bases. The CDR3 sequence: CASSPGLGETQYF. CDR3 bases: TGTGCCAGCTCACCAGGTTTGGGTGAGACCCAGTACTTC. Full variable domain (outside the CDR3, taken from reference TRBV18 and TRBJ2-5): NAGVMQNPRHLVRRRGQEARLRCSPMKGHSHVYWYRQLPEEGLKFMVYLQKENIIDESGMPKERFSAEFPKEGPSILRIQQVVRGDSAAYFCASSPGLGETQYFGPGTRLLVL.

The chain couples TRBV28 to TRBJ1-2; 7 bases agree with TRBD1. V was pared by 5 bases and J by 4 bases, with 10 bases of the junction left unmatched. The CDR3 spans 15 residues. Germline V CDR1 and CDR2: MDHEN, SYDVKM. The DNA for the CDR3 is TGTGCCAGCAGTACCCCGACAGGGCCGGCCTATGGCTACACCTTC. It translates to CASSTPTGPAYGYTF.

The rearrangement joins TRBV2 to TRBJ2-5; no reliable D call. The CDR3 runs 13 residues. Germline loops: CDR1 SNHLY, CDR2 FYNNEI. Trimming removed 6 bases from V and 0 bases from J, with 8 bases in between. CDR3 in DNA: TGTGCCAGCAGGGCTGATTACCAAGAGACCCAGTACTTC. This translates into CASRADYQETQYF.

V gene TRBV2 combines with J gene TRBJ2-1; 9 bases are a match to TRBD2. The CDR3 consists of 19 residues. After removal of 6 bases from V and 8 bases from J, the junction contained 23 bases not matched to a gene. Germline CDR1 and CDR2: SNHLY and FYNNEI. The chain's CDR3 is CASRDRGTSQRGKGYEQFF. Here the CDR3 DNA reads TGTGCCAGCAGGGATCGCGGGACTAGCCAAAGGGGAAAGGGATATGAGCAGTTCTTC.

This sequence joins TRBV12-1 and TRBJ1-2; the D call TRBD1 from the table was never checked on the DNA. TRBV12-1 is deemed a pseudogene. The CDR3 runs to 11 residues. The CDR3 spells CASSIRPGYTF. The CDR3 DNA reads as TGTGCCAGCAGCATCAGGCCCGGCTACACCTTC.

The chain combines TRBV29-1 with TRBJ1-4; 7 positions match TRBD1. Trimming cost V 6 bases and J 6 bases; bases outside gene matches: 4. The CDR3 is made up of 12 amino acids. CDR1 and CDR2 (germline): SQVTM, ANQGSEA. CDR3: CSVYQGDEKLFF. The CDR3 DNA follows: TGCAGCGTCTACCAGGGGGATGAAAAACTGTTTTTT.

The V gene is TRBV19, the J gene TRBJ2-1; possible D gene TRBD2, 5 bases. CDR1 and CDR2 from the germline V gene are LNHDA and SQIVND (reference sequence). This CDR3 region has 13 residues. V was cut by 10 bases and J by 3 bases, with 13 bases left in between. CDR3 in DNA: TGTGCCACTAGAAGCGGCGTCTACAATGAGCAGTTCTTC. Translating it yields CATRSGVYNEQFF.

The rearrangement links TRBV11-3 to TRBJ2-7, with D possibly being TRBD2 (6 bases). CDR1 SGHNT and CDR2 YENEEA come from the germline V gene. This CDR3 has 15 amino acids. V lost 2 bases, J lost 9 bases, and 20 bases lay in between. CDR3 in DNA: TGTGCCAGCAGCTTAATCGGGGCAGGTGGGGGAGGGCAGTACTTC. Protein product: CASSLIGAGGGGQYF.

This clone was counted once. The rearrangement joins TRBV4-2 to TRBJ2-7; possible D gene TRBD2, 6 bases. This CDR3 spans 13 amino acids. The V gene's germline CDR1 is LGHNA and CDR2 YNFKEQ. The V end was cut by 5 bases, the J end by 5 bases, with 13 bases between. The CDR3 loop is CASSFSERDEQYF. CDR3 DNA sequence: TGTGCCAGCAGCTTTTCGGAGCGGGACGAGCAGTACTTC.

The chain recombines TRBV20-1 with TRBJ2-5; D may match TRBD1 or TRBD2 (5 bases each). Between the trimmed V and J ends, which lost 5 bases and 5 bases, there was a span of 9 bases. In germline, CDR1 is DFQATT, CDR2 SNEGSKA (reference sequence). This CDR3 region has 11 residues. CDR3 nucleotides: TGCAGTGCTCCGGGACGGGAGACCCAGTACTTC. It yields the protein CSAPGRETQYF.

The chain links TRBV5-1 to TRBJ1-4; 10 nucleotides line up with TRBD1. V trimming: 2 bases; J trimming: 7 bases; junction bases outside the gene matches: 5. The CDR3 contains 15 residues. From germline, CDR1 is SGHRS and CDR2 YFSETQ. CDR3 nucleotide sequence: TGCGCCAGCAGCTTTGGACAGGGGGGAGGTGAAAAACTGTTTTTT. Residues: CASSFGQGGGEKLFF.

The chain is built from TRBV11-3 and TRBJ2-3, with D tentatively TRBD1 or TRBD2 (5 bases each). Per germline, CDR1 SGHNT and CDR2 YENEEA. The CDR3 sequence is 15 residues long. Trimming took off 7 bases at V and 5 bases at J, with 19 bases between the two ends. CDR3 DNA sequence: TGTGCCAGCAAAGCTTGGGGGATCCTTGAAGATACGCAGTATTTT. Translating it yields CASKAWGILEDTQYF.